This TCR beta chain was captured by sequencing in a study of CD8+ T cells in alopecia areata (dated by TCRdb to the late 2010s). Regarding the complete study: The treated patients, all with moderate-to-severe alopecia areata, were enrolled in an open-label pilot trial of oral tofacitinib given at 5 to 10 mg twice daily. Tofacitinib was given for 6 to 18 months, followed by 6 months of follow-up off drug to assess delayed response and recurrence. The SALT score, which quantifies the percentage of affected scalp surface area, was used to measure disease severity in treated patients. In both human patients and the C3H/HeJ mouse model, the study applied high-throughput TCRbeta sequencing to look at T cell clonal expansion in alopecia areata. In humans, TCRbeta sequencing was performed on scalp tissue and on sorted CD4+ and CD8+ peripheral blood T cells from healthy controls and from patients with patchy or totalis/universalis alopecia areata. Tofacitinib-treated patients had biopsies at baseline and at 4 and 24 weeks of treatment, with a later scalp biopsy in several patients. Scalp clonality was compared among normal scalp (n=4), patchy alopecia areata scalp (n=8), and alopecia totalis/universalis scalp (n=8). The RNA source kit depended on sample type: the PAXgene miRNA kit for fixed scalp, the miRNeasy kit for PBMCs, and the RNeasy kit for mouse skin. Amplification of TCRbeta CDR3 regions was done by immunoSEQ multiplex PCR using 35 Vbeta forward primers and 13 Jbeta reverse primers.

On this clone itself: Its antigen is currently not known. Base qualities are not recorded, but no much larger clone differs from it by a single base.

Paper-wide results and their limitations: Tofacitinib significantly lowered scalp clonality and the number of expanded CD8+ clones among the top 100 scalp clones. Many expanded lesional clones persisted in scalp and blood during tofacitinib treatment, which may partly explain relapse after stopping treatment. Because the treated cohort was small and included a single nonresponder, larger studies are needed to assess links between baseline CD8+ expansion and response. Higher clonality and more expanded CD8+ clones were observed in lesional scalp than in normal scalp, particularly in alopecia totalis/universalis, a finding suggestive of antigenic drive. Resident alphabeta T cells in normal human skin are also sequenced, complicating scalp TCR repertoire analysis, unlike mouse skin dominated by gammadelta T cells. Shared TCR sequences between patients were less evident than in mice, which may be partly attributable to HLA diversity in the patient population.

From cysteine to phenylalanine, the CDR3 is 14 amino acids long. Kept here is only the CDR3 DNA, which spans 42 bases and is read in frame from base 1. Trimming removed 4 bases from V and 6 bases from J, leaving 14 bases between the germline ends. Sequences SGDLS (CDR1) and YYNGEE (CDR2) are obtained from the germline V gene. The library came from the immunoSEQ multiplex PCR assay. For TCR sequencing, RNA was extracted from every sample and reverse transcribed into cDNA to serve as template. First-strand cDNA was synthesized using SuperScript III with a 2:1 mix of oligo-dT and random hexamers. A synthetic immune receptor repertoire was used to assess amplification bias, and residual bias was removed computationally. On the study's bioinformatics: Raw reads were preprocessed to remove errors, and CDR3 was defined according to IMGT conventions as the region from the conserved cysteine to phenylalanine. Clonality was computed as 1 minus the Shannon entropy, with the entropy normalized by log2 of the number of productive unique TCRs. CD4 or CD8 identity of scalp clones was inferred by cross-referencing scalp TCRbeta sequences with sorted blood CD4 and CD8 repertoires. Not all clones reach the TCRdb copy of this immuneACCESS table, which keeps in-frame sequences only. Checked studies attribute under half of the gap to unresolved V genes and leave the rest unexplained. V and J calls and clone size are those listed in that table; D and trimming were worked out from the DNA. This sample comprises 150,000 to 200,000 clones, just under 65% of them detected only once. The ten largest clonotypes hold 1.3% of the sample.

The treatment or condition label on this specimen signifies: oral pan-JAK inhibitor, 5-10 mg twice daily. Lesional scalp punch biopsies and peripheral blood were obtained from alopecia areata patients. PBMCs were isolated by density centrifugation and stained for CD3, CD4 and CD8, and CD4+ and CD8+ T cells were sorted on a FACSAria. This receptor was taken from a human donor with alopecia areata. The rearranged segments are TRBV9 and TRBJ2-1; TRBD2 is a weak D gene call, 6 bases matching. Specimen: CD4+ T cells sorted from blood, collected around week 49, from a patient treated with tofacitinib. The DNA is TGTGCCAGCAGCTTGGGACTCCACGGCAATGAGCAGTTCTTC. The encoded protein is CASSLGLHGNEQFF.